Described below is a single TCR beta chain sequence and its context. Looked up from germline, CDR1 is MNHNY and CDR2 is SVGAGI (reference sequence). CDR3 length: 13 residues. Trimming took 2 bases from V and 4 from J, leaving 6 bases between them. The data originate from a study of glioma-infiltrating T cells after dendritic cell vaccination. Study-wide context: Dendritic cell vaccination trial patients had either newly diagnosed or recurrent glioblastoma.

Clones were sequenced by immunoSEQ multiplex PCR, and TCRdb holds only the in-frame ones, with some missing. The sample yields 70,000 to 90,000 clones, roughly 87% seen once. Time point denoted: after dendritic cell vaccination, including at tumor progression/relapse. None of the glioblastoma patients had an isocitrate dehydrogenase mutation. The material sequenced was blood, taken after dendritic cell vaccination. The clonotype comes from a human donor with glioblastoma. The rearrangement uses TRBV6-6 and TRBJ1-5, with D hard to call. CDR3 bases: TGTGCCAGCAGTTACGCAGTAAATCAGCCCCAGCATTTT. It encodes CASSYAVNQPQHF.